This T cell receptor (beta chain) was captured in a study of T cell repertoires in cytomegalovirus infection. CDR1 is SGHRS, CDR2 YFSETQ, per germline. Trimming removed 0 bases at V and 0 bases at J, with 7 bases between. This CDR3 is built from 15 residues. Study-level results: Cumulative frequency of public TCR beta families picked out carriers of CMV plus the relevant HLA.

In TCRdb, the reads were re-called with MiXCR into one record per CDR3 protein. The sample records about 890,000 distinct CDR3 sequences, 30% to 40% being singletons. With respect to this clonotype: Its target is not known.

The V call is TRBV5-1, the J call TRBJ1-5; D is unclear. The TCR comes from a human donor in good health (CMV status not recorded). Some clones in this sample may be carry-over from other donors' samples. The sample here was cultured CD8+ T cells from PBMCs, taken from culture after CMV antigen stimulation. The CDR3 DNA reads as TGCGCCAGCAGCTTGGAGTTGGGTAGCAATCAGCCCCAGCATTTT. Residues: CASSLELGSNQPQHF.